Listed below are T cell receptor beta chains from one sample, sequenced in a study of CD8 T cells in ankylosing spondylitis. TCRdb called the 5' RACE reads again in MiXCR, with one record for every CDR3 protein. The table has more than 650,000 distinct CDR3 sequences, roughly 10% seen once; the top ten hold approximately 0.5%. The sequenced sample was blood, either unsorted or a sorted T cell fraction (not recorded which). The origin of the receptors is a male donor with ankylosing spondylitis. CDR3s include the opening cysteine and the closing phenylalanine or tryptophan. D genes are given only for firm matches. A clone size is listed for some rows: how often the clone was seen (once, few, many), or a class if it is expanded.

d_gene,j_gene,v_gene,abundance,CDR3nt,CDR3aa
NA,TRBJ2-5,TRBV27,few,TGTGCCAGCAGCTACCGGGACACCCAAGAGACCCAGTACTTC,CASSYRDTQETQYF
NA,TRBJ2-2,TRBV28,few,TGTGCCAGCAAAAGACCTGGTAACACCGGGGAGCTGTTTTTT,CASKRPGNTGELFF
NA,TRBJ2-1,TRBV18,NA,TGTGCCAGCTCACCAGCCCCCGGGCGAGGAGATGAGCAGTTCTTC,CASSPAPGRGDEQFF
NA,TRBJ1-2,TRBV20-1,few,TGCAGTGCTAGAGAAATGGAGGCTGGGGCTGGCTACACCTTC,CSAREMEAGAGYTF
TRBD2,TRBJ2-2,TRBV29-1,many,TGCAGCGCCCTTAGCGGGAGGGCAACCGGGGAGCTGTTTTTT,CSALSGRATGELFF
NA,TRBJ2-7,TRBV5-1,few,TGCGCCAGCAGCTTGGGAGCGGAATACTCCTACGAGCAGTACTTC,CASSLGAEYSYEQYF
TRBD1,TRBJ1-5,TRBV20-1,many,TGCAGTCCCCACCCAGGGGGCTATCTGTATAGCAATCAGCCCCAGCATTTT,CSPHPGGYLYSNQPQHF
NA,TRBJ2-5,TRBV11-3,NA,TGTGCCAGCAGCCCCGGACCGCTGGTGGAGACCCAGTACTTC,CASSPGPLVETQYF
TRBD1,TRBJ1-2,TRBV7-2,many,TGTGCCAGCAGCTTGGGACAGGGGAGGGGATACACCTTC,CASSLGQGRGYTF
TRBD2,TRBJ2-3,TRBV5-1,NA,TGCGCCAGCAGCTTAGCGGGACCTCTAACCGATACGCAGTATTTT,CASSLAGPLTDTQYF
NA,TRBJ2-1,TRBV25-1,NA,TGTGCCAGCAGTGAATATACCAGGCGGGACAATGAGCAGTTCTTC,CASSEYTRRDNEQFF
NA,TRBJ1-5,TRBV5-5,few,TGTGCCAGCAGTCCAACCCGGCGTGGGAATCAGCCCCAGCATTTT,CASSPTRRGNQPQHF